The rows below give T cell receptor beta chains drawn from one sample of a study of beta chain features in type 1 diabetes. The protocol was immunoSEQ multiplex PCR, while the TCRdb copy is restricted to in-frame clones and leaves out a portion. The table records about 400,000 clones, over 10% of them present only once. The sequenced sample consisted of naive CD4+ T cells from blood. Source of these receptors: a woman aged 18-29 years with type 1 diabetes. CDR3s include the opening cysteine and the closing phenylalanine or tryptophan. The D gene is left open where the match is weak. Clone size, where shown, is once, few, many, or a class for clones that have expanded.

CDR3 length	V gene	D gene	J gene	clone size	CDR3 DNA	CDR3 protein
15	TRBV19	NA	TRBJ2-5	NA	TGTGCCAGTAGTCCCGGTCGGGGGAGTCGGGAGACCCAGTACTTC	CASSPGRGSRETQYF
15	TRBV30	NA	TRBJ1-1	NA	TGTGCCTGGAACGCCGCCAGGAACCGGAACACTGAAGCTTTCTTT	CAWNAARNRNTEAFF
13	TRBV18	NA	TRBJ1-2	NA	TGTGCCAGCTCACCATCGGAAGAGCGTGGCTACACCTTC	CASSPSEERGYTF
14	TRBV9	NA	TRBJ1-6	few	TGTGCCAGCAGCGTAGGTAGGGGCGATTCACCCCTCCACTTT	CASSVGRGDSPLHF
13	TRBV6-5	NA	TRBJ1-5	NA	TGTGCCAGCCAGGAAGGACAGTATCAGCCCCAGCATTTT	CASQEGQYQPQHF
17	TRBV5-6	NA	TRBJ2-5	few	TGTGCCAGCAGCTGGAGTTTGGGACCGCTCCGGGGGGAGACCCAGTACTTC	CASSWSLGPLRGETQYF
15	TRBV5-1	TRBD1	TRBJ1-5	NA	TGCGCCAGCAGTCCTACAGGGGAGAGCAATCAGCCCCAGCATTTT	CASSPTGESNQPQHF
14	TRBV11-2	TRBD2	TRBJ2-1	NA	TGTGCCAGCAGCTTAGATGTAGCGGGAAATGAGCAGTTCTTC	CASSLDVAGNEQFF
13	TRBV30	TRBD1	TRBJ1-1	few	TGTGCCTATACAGGGGGCTGGAACACTGAAGCTTTCTTT	CAYTGGWNTEAFF
15	TRBV7-9	TRBD2	TRBJ2-3	NA	TGTGCCAGCAGCCGGGCTAGCGGGGGGGCAGATACGCAGTATTTT	CASSRASGGADTQYF
14	TRBV7-2	TRBD2	TRBJ2-1	NA	TGTGCCAGCAGCTTATTTGCGGGAGACGGTGAGCAGTTCTTC	CASSLFAGDGEQFF
17	TRBV28	NA	TRBJ2-7	few	TGTGCCAGCAGTTTAGTGGGCGGGGGCAGGACCCCCTACGAGCAGTACTTC	CASSLVGGGRTPYEQYF
15	TRBV5-1	NA	TRBJ2-1	few	TGCGCCAGCAACGGTCTTAACAGGGTGGCCAATGAGCAGTTCTTC	CASNGLNRVANEQFF
16	TRBV7-9	TRBD1	TRBJ1-6	NA	TGTGCCAGCAGCCTCACCGGGACAGACAATAATTCACCCCTCCACTTT	CASSLTGTDNNSPLHF
14	TRBV7-9	NA	TRBJ2-7	few	TGTGCCAGCAGCCTCCACTCAGGGGCTGGTGAGCAGTACTTC	CASSLHSGAGEQYF
17	TRBV23-1	TRBD2	TRBJ2-5	few	TGCGCCAGCAGTCAATCCCAGGGACTAGCGGGGGAAGAGACCCAGTACTTC	CASSQSQGLAGEETQYF
12	TRBV2	TRBD2	TRBJ2-1	few	TGTGCCAGCGGAGCGGGAGTCCCTGAGCAGTTCTTC	CASGAGVPEQFF
12	TRBV30	TRBD1	TRBJ1-1	NA	TGTGCCTGGAGTGGTACAGGGGCTGAAGCTTTCTTT	CAWSGTGAEAFF
14	TRBV15	TRBD2	TRBJ2-1	few	TGTGCCACCAGCAACCTAGCGGAGTACAATGAGCAGTTCTTC	CATSNLAEYNEQFF
15	TRBV5-4	TRBD2	TRBJ2-2	NA	TGTGCCAGCAGCTTGATGCTAGCGGGGACGGGGGAGCTGTTTTTT	CASSLMLAGTGELFF
15	TRBV5-1	NA	TRBJ2-2	NA	TGCGCCAGCAGCTTGGTGGTAACGGACACCGGGGAGCTGTTTTTT	CASSLVVTDTGELFF
15	TRBV9	TRBD2	TRBJ2-5	few	TGTGCCAGCAGCATACTAGCGGGGGGCGAGGTGACCCAGTACTTC	CASSILAGGEVTQYF
13	TRBV19	NA	TRBJ2-6	few	TGTGCCAACGGGGGTTCTGGGGCCAACGTCCTGACTTTC	CANGGSGANVLTF
16	TRBV10-3	NA	TRBJ2-3	few	TGTGCCATCAGTGAGCACCCGGGAGCTGGCACAGATACGCAGTATTTT	CAISEHPGAGTDTQYF
12	TRBV5-5	NA	TRBJ1-2	few	TGTGCCAGCAGCTTGACAGGGCATGGCTACACCTTC	CASSLTGHGYTF
14	TRBV28	TRBD2	TRBJ2-1	few	TGTGCCAGCAGGTCTAGCGGGGCGTCGTATGAGCAGTTCTTC	CASRSSGASYEQFF
13	TRBV5-1	NA	TRBJ2-7	NA	TGCGCCAGCGGGAGACTGGGGGGGCACGAGCAGTACTTC	CASGRLGGHEQYF
14	TRBV19	NA	TRBJ1-2	few	TGTGCCAGTAGCCCCTCCAAGGCGATCGGGGACTACACCTTC	CASSPSKAIGDYTF
14	TRBV25-1	NA	TRBJ2-7	NA	TGTGCCAGCAGTCCCCAGGGTCCGACCTACGAGCAGTACTTC	CASSPQGPTYEQYF
16	TRBV4-3	NA	TRBJ2-1	NA	TGCGCCAGCAGCCAAGAGAATGCCAGGTCCTACAATGAGCAGTTCTTC	CASSQENARSYNEQFF
14	TRBV7-2	NA	TRBJ2-3	NA	TGTGCCATTCTCGAGGGTTATTCCGCAGATACGCAGTATTTT	CAILEGYSADTQYF
16	TRBV29-1	TRBD2	TRBJ2-3	few	TGCAGCTTAACAGGGACCCGGGAGGGGAACACAGATACGCAGTATTTT	CSLTGTREGNTDTQYF
15	TRBV5-4	TRBD1	TRBJ2-2	NA	TGTGCCAGCAGCCGGGGACAGATGAACACCGGGGAGCTGTTTTTT	CASSRGQMNTGELFF
14	TRBV30	TRBD1	TRBJ1-2	NA	TGTGCCTGGAGTATATTAGGACAGGGTTATGGCTACACCTTC	CAWSILGQGYGYTF
13	TRBV30	NA	TRBJ1-1	NA	TGTGCCTGGAGTGTACTTTCCCCAGGGGAGGCTTTCTTT	CAWSVLSPGEAFF
10	TRBV28	NA	TRBJ2-5	once	TGTGCCAGCAGGAGGGAGACCCAGTACTTC	CASRRETQYF
12	TRBV29-1	TRBD2	TRBJ2-5	NA	TGCAGCGTTGAAGCCGTACCGGGAGGGGTGGACTTC	CSVEAVPGGVDF
15	TRBV21-1	NA	TRBJ1-4	NA	TGTGCCAGCAGCTCGCCGCGGTTCGTGATTGAAAAACTGTTTTTT	CASSSPRFVIEKLFF
14	TRBV5-1	NA	TRBJ1-6	NA	TGCGCCAGCAGCTCGGGACGGGAGGGTTCACCCCTCCACTTT	CASSSGREGSPLHF
12	TRBV7-2	NA	TRBJ1-5	few	TGTGCCAGCAGCTTATCGGGTCTACCCCAGCATTTT	CASSLSGLPQHF
16	TRBV7-2	NA	TRBJ2-1	NA	TGTGCCAGCAGCTTGGTCGGGTCCCCCTCCTACAATGAGCAGTTCTTC	CASSLVGSPSYNEQFF
14	TRBV18	NA	TRBJ2-4	few	TGTGCCAGCTCACCGTTACTAGCCAAAAACATTCAGTACTTC	CASSPLLAKNIQYF
16	TRBV6-6	NA	TRBJ2-7	few	TGTGCCAGCAGTTACACCACCTGGGGTAGCGCGTACGAGCAGTACTTC	CASSYTTWGSAYEQYF
14	TRBV5-4	NA	TRBJ1-5	few	TGTGCCAGCAGCTGGTACGGGAGCAATCAGCCCCAGCATTTT	CASSWYGSNQPQHF